This entry lists 27 T cell receptor beta chains sequenced from one sample in a study of OX40 agonist ivuxolimab in advanced cancers. This table comes from immunoSEQ multiplex PCR, and its TCRdb copy is limited to in-frame clones, with some not included. The sample lists roughly 60,000 clones; roughly 85% were seen once. Sequencing used CD4+ or CD8+ T cells sorted from blood, obtained in a trial of the OX40 agonist ivuxolimab. The receptors derive from an adult with an advanced solid tumor such as melanoma, head and neck, liver or kidney cancer.

The chain joins TRBV5-4 to TRBJ2-2; TRBD1 matches 7 bases. The germline CDR1 and CDR2 sequences are SGHNT and YYREEE (reference sequence). V shed 0 bases, J shed 4 bases, and the junction held 3 bases outside the gene matches. The CDR3 has 15 amino acids. The CDR3 sequence is CASSLDPGGTGELFF. The CDR3 DNA is TGTGCCAGCAGCTTGGATCCAGGGGGCACCGGGGAGCTGTTTTTT.

The chain is built from TRBV19 and TRBJ2-1; a weak D match, TRBD2 (6 bases). CDR1 is LNHDA and CDR2 is SQIVND in the germline V gene (reference sequence). The CDR3 contains 14 residues. Trimming pared 5 bases from V and 9 bases from J, leaving 17 bases between. The CDR3 here is CASSDYGGSGEQFF. The CDR3, as DNA: TGTGCCAGTAGTGATTACGGGGGTAGTGGTGAGCAGTTCTTC.

This clone occurred once. The V call is TRBV30, the J call TRBJ2-1; 7 positions agree with TRBD2. The CDR3 has 13 residues. V was clipped by 3 bases and J by 8 bases; unmatched bases: 7. CDR1 GTSNPN and CDR2 SVGIG come from the germline V gene (reference sequence). For the CDR3, the DNA is TGTGCCTGGAGAGGACTAGTAAGGGATGAGCAGTTCTTC. Translation: CAWRGLVRDEQFF.

The chain combines TRBV11-2 with TRBJ1-2, with D maybe TRBD1 (5 bases). The V gene lost 5 bases and the J gene lost 3 bases, with 16 bases spanning the gap. This CDR3 comprises 15 residues. Per the germline V gene, CDR1 is SGHAT and CDR2 is FQNNGV. Here the CDR3 DNA reads TGTGCCAGCAGCCCCACGGAAACAGGCGACTATGGCTACACCTTC. This gives the protein CASSPTETGDYGYTF.

V and J are TRBV7-9 and TRBJ2-7; TRBD1 matches 8 bases. The length of the CDR3 is 15 residues. CDR1 and CDR2 (germline): SEHNR, FQNEAQ (reference sequence). Losses at the gene ends were 2 bases for V and 2 bases for J; bases not matched to a gene: 5. The DNA of the CDR3 is TGTGCCAGCAGCTTACCCGGGACAGGTCCCTACGAGCAGTACTTC. It encodes CASSLPGTGPYEQYF. Together with reference TRBV7-9 and TRBJ2-7, the CDR3 gives the full variable domain: DTGVSQNPRHKITKRGQNVTFRCDPISEHNRLYWYRQTLGQGPEFLTYFQNEAQLEKSRLLSDRFSAERPKGSFSTLEIQRTEQGDSAMYLCASSLPGTGPYEQYFGPGTRLTVT.

The chain recombines TRBV18 with TRBJ2-7; D ambiguous. Looked up from germline, CDR1 is KGHSH and CDR2 is LQKENI. The V end lost 1 base, the J end lost 5 bases, and 3 bases lay between the germline ends. The CDR3 extends over 11 amino acids. CDR3 coding DNA: TGTGCCAGCTCACCACTCAACGAGCAGTACTTC. It codes for CASSPLNEQYF. The entire variable domain, with the rest obtained from reference TRBV18 and TRBJ2-7, is as follows: NAGVMQNPRHLVRRRGQEARLRCSPMKGHSHVYWYRQLPEEGLKFMVYLQKENIIDESGMPKERFSAEFPKEGPSILRIQQVVRGDSAAYFCASSPLNEQYFGPGTRLTVT.

This clone turned up a few times. This sequence joins TRBV15 and TRBJ2-7; tentatively, D is TRBD1 (6 bases). V was cut by 4 bases and J by 3 bases, with 16 bases left in between. The CDR3 length is 15 residues. CDR1 LNHNV and CDR2 YYDKDF come from the germline V gene (reference sequence). DNA of the CDR3: TGTGCCACCAGCATGGACAGAAGGGGTAACTACGAGCAGTACTTC. Its protein product is CATSMDRRGNYEQYF.

The V call is TRBV7-9, the J call TRBJ2-2, with D perhaps matching TRBD1 or TRBD2 (7 bases each). There are 17 residues in the CDR3. Trimming cost V 4 bases and J 3 bases, with 18 bases left between them. Germline V gene data show CDR1 as SEHNR and CDR2 as FQNEAQ (reference sequence). The CDR3 DNA reads as TGTGCCAGCAGCTACCAGGGGGGGTCATATTACACCGGGGAGCTGTTTTTT. Translated, it gives CASSYQGGSYYTGELFF.

The V and J genes are TRBV6-1 and TRBJ1-5; 9 bases align to TRBD1. J was trimmed by 4 bases and V by 6 bases; bases with no gene match: 4. CDR3 size: 14 residues. Looked up from germline, CDR1 is MNHNS and CDR2 is SASEGT. CDR3 coding DNA: TGTGCCAGCAGGCCGACAGGGGGTAATCAGCCCCAGCATTTT. It specifies CASRPTGGNQPQHF.

This sequence joins TRBV10-3 and TRBJ2-1, with a possible D match to TRBD2 (6 bases). The CDR3 consists of 14 residues. The germline V gene has CDR1 ENHRY and CDR2 SYGVKD. Between the trimmed V and J ends, which lost 3 bases and 4 bases, there was a span of 10 bases. CDR3 amino acids: CAISEEAGYNEQFF. The CDR3, as DNA: TGTGCCATCAGTGAAGAAGCGGGTTACAATGAGCAGTTCTTC.

J is TRBJ2-7 and V is TRBV30, with TRBD2 matching over 7 bases. The CDR3 consists of 13 residues. After removal of 8 bases from V and 0 bases from J, the junction contained 7 bases not matched to a gene. From germline, CDR1 is GTSNPN and CDR2 SVGIG (reference sequence). In DNA form, the CDR3 reads TGTGCCCTATTCGGGGGGAGCTCCTACGAGCAGTACTTC. It codes for CALFGGSSYEQYF.

V gene TRBV2 combines with J gene TRBJ1-2; a weak D match, TRBD1 (5 bases). V gave up 5 bases and J gave up 4 bases, with 14 bases separating them. The CDR3 runs to 14 residues. From germline, CDR1 is SNHLY and CDR2 FYNNEI. The DNA for the CDR3 is TGTGCCAGCAGTTCGGAAGGGACCCTCTATGGCTACACCTTC. Its translation is CASSSEGTLYGYTF.

The chain recombines TRBV30 with TRBJ2-7; TRBD2 matches at 7 bases. This CDR3 contains 17 residues. Germline trimming cut 3 bases from V and 2 bases from J; bases unmatched to any gene: 16. The germline V gene encodes CDR1 GTSNPN and CDR2 SVGIG (reference sequence). The CDR3 reads CAWRAGDLRFQTYEQYF. Written as DNA, the CDR3 is TGTGCCTGGAGGGCGGGAGACCTACGTTTTCAAACCTACGAGCAGTACTTC.

This clone has just one count. V is TRBV4-3 and J is TRBJ1-1, with D possibly being TRBD1 (6 bases). The V and J ends lost 5 bases and 2 bases respectively, with 12 bases between them. The CDR3 totals 14 residues. CDR1 and CDR2 from the germline V gene are LGHNA and YSLEER. CDR3 nucleotide sequence: TGCGCCAGCAGCGCCCGGACAGATAACACTGAAGCTTTCTTT. It encodes CASSARTDNTEAFF.

The CDR3 here is CASSARDTSFEQFF. CDR3 nucleotides: TGTGCCAGCAGCGCCCGGGACACGTCGTTTGAGCAGTTCTTC. The chain is built from TRBV7-9 and TRBJ2-1; D may be TRBD1 (6 bases). Germline V gene lookup returns CDR1 SEHNR and CDR2 FQNEAQ (reference sequence). With 5 bases removed from V and 9 bases from J, the gap between germline ends came to 17 bases. This CDR3 is 14 amino acids long.

The table lists this clone with a count of one. The chain combines TRBV7-2 with TRBJ2-5, with D tentatively TRBD2 (6 bases). This CDR3 has 14 residues. V lost 3 bases and J 5 bases, leaving 13 bases between the germline ends. CDR1 and CDR2 (germline): SGHTA, FQGNSA. The CDR3 here is CASSLLTGDETQYF. The CDR3 DNA reads TGTGCCAGCAGCTTGTTAACGGGAGACGAGACCCAGTACTTC.

V and J are TRBV11-3 and TRBJ2-6; possible D gene TRBD2, 5 bases. CDR3 size: 15 residues. V lost 3 bases to trimming and J lost 1 base, with 7 bases between them. Germline-derived CDR1 and CDR2 are SGHNT and YENEEA. The CDR3 loop reads CASSFGRSGANVLTF. For the CDR3, the DNA is TGTGCCAGCAGCTTTGGGAGATCTGGGGCCAACGTCCTGACTTTC.

The chain is built from TRBV5-1 and TRBJ2-1, with D tentatively TRBD2 (5 bases). The CDR3 has 17 amino acids. Between the trimmed V and J ends, which lost 1 base and 5 bases, there was a span of 19 bases. Looked up from germline, CDR1 is SGHRS and CDR2 is YFSETQ. The CDR3 sequence: CASSLKSWESPHNEQFF. CDR3 bases: TGCGCCAGCAGCTTGAAGTCGTGGGAGTCTCCTCACAATGAGCAGTTCTTC.

The rearrangement links TRBV2 to TRBJ2-7; no clear D. Trimming shortened V by 4 bases and J by 4 bases, and 8 bases separated the two germline ends. Germline values: CDR1 SNHLY, CDR2 FYNNEI. The CDR3 spans 12 residues. The CDR3 region is CASSGAVYEQYF. The CDR3 DNA follows: TGTGCCAGCAGTGGGGCAGTTTACGAGCAGTACTTC. The full variable domain, with the rest looked up from reference TRBV2 and TRBJ2-7, is EPEVTQTPSHQVTQMGQEVILRCVPISNHLYFYWYRQILGQKVEFLVSFYNNEISEKSEIFDDQFSVERPDGSNFTLKIRSTKLEDSAMYFCASSGAVYEQYFGPGTRLTVT.

This clone was recorded a few times. The chain combines TRBV4-2 with TRBJ2-1; maybe TRBD2 (6 bases). This CDR3 is 14 amino acids long. CDR1 and CDR2 from the germline V gene are LGHNA and YNFKEQ. The ends were cut back, 5 bases at V and 2 bases at J, with 10 bases in the middle. CDR3 DNA sequence: TGTGCCAGCAGCTTCGGGACTCCCTACAATGAGCAGTTCTTC. Its protein product is CASSFGTPYNEQFF.

This chain links TRBV6-6 with TRBJ1-3; TRBD1 is a possible D gene (6 bases). Looked up from germline, CDR1 is MNHNY and CDR2 is SVGAGI (reference sequence). This CDR3 is 15 amino acids long. V was clipped by 5 bases and J by 0 bases, with 11 bases between them. CDR3 region: CASSPDRFSGNTIYF. The CDR3 DNA follows: TGTGCCAGCAGTCCAGACAGGTTCTCTGGAAACACCATATATTTT.

This sequence joins TRBV2 and TRBJ2-6; D gene unclear. The CDR3 extends over 13 amino acids. Germline values: CDR1 SNHLY, CDR2 FYNNEI. The germline V and J ends were trimmed by 7 bases and 2 bases, with 6 bases remaining between them. The CDR3 DNA reads as TGTGCCAGCAATGGGCCTGGGGCCAACGTCCTGACTTTC. This sequence encodes CASNGPGANVLTF.

V and J are TRBV19 and TRBJ2-7; D not resolved. Trimming took off 5 bases at V and 6 bases at J, with 11 bases between the two ends. The CDR3 loop spans 12 amino acids. Germline CDR1 reads LNHDA; CDR2 reads SQIVND (reference sequence). CDR3 amino acids: CASSALTGEQYF. CDR3 coding DNA: TGTGCCAGTAGTGCATTAACGGGCGAGCAGTACTTC.

The V call is TRBV4-2, the J call TRBJ2-3, with 8 bases identical to TRBD2. Germline V gene sequence: CDR1 LGHNA, CDR2 YNFKEQ. The CDR3 sequence is 16 residues long. The V segment lost 0 bases and the J segment 3 bases; nucleotides outside the gene matches: 5. CDR3 protein: CASSQDLPSGTDTQYF. CDR3 nucleotide sequence: TGTGCCAGCAGCCAAGATCTTCCTAGCGGGACAGATACGCAGTATTTT.

A few counts support this clone. V and J are TRBV25-1 and TRBJ2-5, with D maybe TRBD1 (6 bases). The germline V gene encodes CDR1 MGHDK and CDR2 SYGVNS. Deletions cut 0 bases from V and 2 bases from J, with 10 bases between. This CDR3 comprises 15 residues. The CDR3 DNA reads TGTGCCAGCAGTGAATATACAGGGAAGCAAGAGACCCAGTACTTC. Amino acid sequence: CASSEYTGKQETQYF.

V is TRBV28 and J is TRBJ2-5, with D perhaps matching TRBD1 or TRBD2 (6 bases each). The V gene lost 5 bases and the J gene lost 8 bases, with 21 bases spanning the gap. There are 15 residues in the CDR3. The germline gives CDR1 MDHEN, CDR2 SYDVKM. The CDR3 DNA reads TGTGCCAGCAGTACGCGGGACATTAGGAGGGATACCCAGTACTTC. It is translated as CASSTRDIRRDTQYF.

V and J are TRBV18 and TRBJ1-5; D call uncertain. CDR1 is KGHSH, CDR2 LQKENI, per germline. Trimming took 6 bases from V and 1 from J, leaving 10 bases between them. The CDR3 contains 14 residues. The DNA of the CDR3 is TGTGCCAGCTCCCCTCAGTCAAGCAATCAGCCCCAGCATTTT. Translated: CASSPQSSNQPQHF. The full variable domain, its missing parts supplied by reference TRBV18 and TRBJ1-5, is NAGVMQNPRHLVRRRGQEARLRCSPMKGHSHVYWYRQLPEEGLKFMVYLQKENIIDESGMPKERFSAEFPKEGPSILRIQQVVRGDSAAYFCASSPQSSNQPQHFGDGTRLSIL.